A selection of T cell receptor beta chains follows, all from one sample in a study of blood T cells in healthy people across ages. MiXCR was run by TCRdb on the 5' RACE reads, yielding one entry per CDR3 protein. The data show 650,000 to 800,000 distinct CDR3 sequences, under 65% seen once. Specimen: blood. These receptors were obtained from a woman of 80 years or more in good health. CDR3s include the opening cysteine and the closing phenylalanine or tryptophan. A D gene is named only where the DNA matches it firmly. Size tells how often a clone was seen (once, few, many) or the class of an expanded clone, and some rows leave it out.

V	size	length	D	J	CDR3	DNA
TRBV7-3	.	12	TRBD1	TRBJ1-2	CASSFGTGGYTF	TGTGCCAGCAGCTTTGGGACAGGCGGCTACACCTTC
TRBV12-3/TRBV12-4	few	15	.	TRBJ1-4	CASSFGGLANEKLFF	TGTGCCAGCAGTTTCGGAGGGCTTGCTAATGAAAAACTGTTTTTT
TRBV11-2	few	14	.	TRBJ2-1	CASSSEVVVWGQFF	TGTGCCAGCAGCTCTGAGGTGGTTGTGTGGGGGCAGTTCTTC
TRBV9	many	15	.	TRBJ1-2	CASSARDRGNYGYTF	TGTGCCAGCAGCGCGAGGGACCGGGGTAACTATGGCTACACCTTC
TRBV7-2	few	15	.	TRBJ2-1	CASSLGDARRGEQFF	TGTGCCAGCAGCTTAGGTGACGCGCGCCGGGGTGAGCAGTTCTTC
TRBV4-2	once	16	TRBD2	TRBJ2-5	CASSPGISSGGNEQYF	TGTGCCAGCAGCCCAGGGATTTCGAGCGGGGGGAATGAGCAGTACTTC
TRBV5-1	.	18	TRBD2	TRBJ2-1	CASSYVGTSAYSYNEQFF	TGCGCCAGCAGTTACGTCGGGACTAGCGCCTACTCCTACAATGAGCAGTTCTTC
TRBV12-3/TRBV12-4	few	12	.	TRBJ1-2	CASSLTVDGYTF	TGTGCCAGCAGTTTAACCGTAGATGGCTACACCTTC
TRBV4-1	once	19	TRBD2	TRBJ2-7	CASSQVGQGSSGRSYEQYF	TGCGCCAGCAGCCAAGTCGGGCAGGGATCGAGCGGGAGATCCTACGAGCAGTACTTC
TRBV12-3/TRBV12-4	.	13	.	TRBJ1-2	CASRYWDAREDTF	TGTGCCAGCAGGTACTGGGACGCCCGCGAGGACACCTTC
TRBV7-2	many	12	.	TRBJ2-3	CASSRPGDTQYF	TGTGCCAGCAGCAGACCGGGAGATACGCAGTATTTT
TRBV28	.	15	.	TRBJ1-2	CASSGSGMGWGGYTF	TGTGCCAGCAGTGGTTCCGGGATGGGATGGGGCGGCTACACCTTC
TRBV20-1	.	17	TRBD1	TRBJ2-7	CSARSGQGTASGYEQYF	TGCAGTGCTCGATCGGGACAGGGGACTGCTTCAGGCTACGAGCAGTACTTC
TRBV29-1	.	12	TRBD2	TRBJ2-7	CSVGSSGRPQYF	TGCAGCGTTGGATCCAGCGGGAGACCCCAGTACTTC
TRBV5-1	.	15	.	TRBJ2-7	CASSLTAGKGNEQYF	TGCGCCAGCAGCTTGACGGCAGGGAAGGGGAACGAGCAGTACTTC
TRBV28	.	14	TRBD2	TRBJ2-1	CASRLAGAENEQFF	TGTGCCAGCAGGCTAGCGGGAGCAGAAAATGAGCAGTTCTTC
TRBV5-1	.	18	.	TRBJ2-7	CASSLEVTVGFASYEQYF	TGCGCCAGCAGCTTGGAGGTCACTGTGGGGTTCGCTTCATACGAGCAGTACTTC
TRBV6-1	.	14	.	TRBJ2-3	CASSEDYSTDTQYF	TGTGCCAGCAGTGAGGATTATAGCACAGATACGCAGTATTTT
TRBV5-1	few	12	.	TRBJ2-5	CASRDIEETQYF	TGCGCCAGCCGGGACATAGAAGAGACCCAGTACTTC
TRBV2	.	14	.	TRBJ1-3	CASSSASSGNTIYF	TGTGCCAGCAGTTCAGCTTCCTCTGGAAACACCATATATTTT
TRBV28	many	14	.	TRBJ2-7	CASSLIGRTNEQYF	TGTGCCAGCAGTTTGATTGGACGGACTAACGAGCAGTACTTC
TRBV15	many	19	TRBD2	TRBJ2-1	CATSRETGGSFSSYNEQFF	TGTGCCACCAGCAGAGAGACGGGAGGGTCTTTTAGCTCCTACAATGAGCAGTTCTTC
TRBV20-1	once	11	.	TRBJ1-2	CSAREGHGYTF	TGCAGTGCTAGAGAGGGTCATGGCTACACCTTC
TRBV11-2	.	13	TRBD1	TRBJ1-5	CASSADRGQPQHF	TGTGCCAGCAGCGCAGACAGGGGTCAGCCCCAGCATTTT
TRBV20-1	.	13	.	TRBJ2-2	CSARVRGPGELFF	TGCAGTGCTAGAGTACGGGGACCCGGGGAGCTGTTTTTT
TRBV30	.	13	.	TRBJ2-5	CAWSASQKETQYF	TGTGCCTGGAGTGCCTCTCAGAAAGAGACCCAGTACTTC
TRBV10-3	.	11	.	TRBJ2-5	CATGRGWTQYF	TGTGCCACGGGCCGGGGGTGGACCCAGTACTTC